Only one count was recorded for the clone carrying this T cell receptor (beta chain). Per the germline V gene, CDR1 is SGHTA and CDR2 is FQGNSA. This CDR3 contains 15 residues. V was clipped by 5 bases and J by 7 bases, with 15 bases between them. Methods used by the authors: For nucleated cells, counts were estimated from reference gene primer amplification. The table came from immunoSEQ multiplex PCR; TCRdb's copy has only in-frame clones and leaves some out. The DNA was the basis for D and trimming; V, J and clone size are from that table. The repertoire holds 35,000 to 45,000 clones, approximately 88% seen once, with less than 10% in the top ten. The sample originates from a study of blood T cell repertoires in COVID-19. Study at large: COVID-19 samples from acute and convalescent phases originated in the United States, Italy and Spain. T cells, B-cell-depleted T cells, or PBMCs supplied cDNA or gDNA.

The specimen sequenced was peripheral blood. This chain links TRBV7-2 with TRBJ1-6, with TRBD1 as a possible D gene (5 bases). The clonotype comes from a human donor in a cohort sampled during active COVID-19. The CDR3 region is CASSPVGGANSPLHF. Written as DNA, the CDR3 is TGTGCCAGCAGCCCGGTGGGAGGGGCCAATTCACCCCTCCACTTT.